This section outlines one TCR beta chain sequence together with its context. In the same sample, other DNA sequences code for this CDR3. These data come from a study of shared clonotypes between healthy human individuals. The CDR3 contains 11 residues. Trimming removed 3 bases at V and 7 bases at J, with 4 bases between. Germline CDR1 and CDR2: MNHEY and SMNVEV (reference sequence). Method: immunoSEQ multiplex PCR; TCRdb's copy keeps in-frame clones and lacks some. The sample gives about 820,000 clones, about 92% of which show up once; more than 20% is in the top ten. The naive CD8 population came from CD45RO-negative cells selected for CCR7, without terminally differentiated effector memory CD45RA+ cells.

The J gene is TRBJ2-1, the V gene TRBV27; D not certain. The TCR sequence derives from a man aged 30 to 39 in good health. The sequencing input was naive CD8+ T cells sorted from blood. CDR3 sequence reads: CASSFLNEQFF. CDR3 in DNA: TGTGCCAGCAGTTTCTTGAATGAGCAGTTCTTC.